The rows below give T cell receptor beta chains drawn from one sample of a study of blood T cell repertoires in COVID-19. The data were produced by immunoSEQ multiplex PCR, yet TCRdb's version contains in-frame clones alone and is incomplete. This repertoire shows about 200,000 clones, around 80% found once; its top ten account for less than 15%. Sequenced input: peripheral blood. The receptors here all came from a human donor in a cohort sampled during active COVID-19. CDR3s include the opening cysteine and the closing phenylalanine or tryptophan. D genes are given only for firm matches. A clone size is listed for some rows: how often the clone was seen (once, few, many), or a class if it is expanded.

length: 14; V: TRBV6-5; J: TRBJ2-7; D: .; size: .; DNA: TGTGCCAGCATCCTCAGGGGCAGAAACTACGAGCAGTACTTC; CDR3: CASILRGRNYEQYF
length: 14; V: TRBV19; J: TRBJ1-1; D: TRBD1; size: .; DNA: TGTGCCAGTAGTATAACAGGGGGCACTCCTGAAGCTTTCTTT; CDR3: CASSITGGTPEAFF
length: 14; V: TRBV2; J: TRBJ2-1; D: .; size: .; DNA: TGTGCCAGCAGTGCTTACAGAAACTACAATGAGCAGTTCTTC; CDR3: CASSAYRNYNEQFF
length: 13; V: TRBV19; J: TRBJ2-3; D: TRBD1; size: .; DNA: TGTGCCAGTAGTATGGACAGGGGGCGTACGCAGTATTTT; CDR3: CASSMDRGRTQYF
length: 15; V: TRBV6-5; J: TRBJ2-2; D: TRBD2; size: once; DNA: TGTGCCAGCAGACTAGCGGGAGTTAGGACCGGGGAGCTGTTTTTT; CDR3: CASRLAGVRTGELFF
length: 13; V: TRBV12-3/TRBV12-4; J: TRBJ1-6; D: .; size: .; DNA: TGTGCCAGCAGTTCCGGGACTGTTTCACCCCTCCACTTT; CDR3: CASSSGTVSPLHF
length: 13; V: TRBV11-2; J: TRBJ2-7; D: .; size: .; DNA: TGTGCCAGCAGCTTACAAGTTAGCTACGAGCAGTACTTC; CDR3: CASSLQVSYEQYF
length: 14; V: TRBV4-2; J: TRBJ2-5; D: .; size: .; DNA: TGTGCCAGCAGCCAAAGCGACAGTCAAGAGACCCAGTACTTC; CDR3: CASSQSDSQETQYF
length: 15; V: TRBV9; J: TRBJ2-7; D: TRBD2; size: once; DNA: TGTGCCAGCAGCCTGACCGGACTAGCGGGAGACGAGCAGTACTTC; CDR3: CASSLTGLAGDEQYF
length: 15; V: TRBV4-1; J: TRBJ1-6; D: .; size: .; DNA: TGCGCCAGCAGCCAAGATGAACAGGCCAATTCACCCCTCCACTTT; CDR3: CASSQDEQANSPLHF
length: 13; V: TRBV6-6; J: TRBJ1-6; D: .; size: .; DNA: TGTGCCAGCAGTTACTCGACATTTTCACCCCTCCACTTT; CDR3: CASSYSTFSPLHF
length: 13; V: TRBV30; J: TRBJ2-7; D: TRBD2; size: .; DNA: TGTGCCCACGCTAGCGGGAGGGCCTACGAGCAGTACTTC; CDR3: CAHASGRAYEQYF
length: 15; V: TRBV7-8; J: TRBJ2-5; D: .; size: .; DNA: TGTGCCAGCAGCTTAGCTGGTACATCCGGGGTGACCCAGTACTTC; CDR3: CASSLAGTSGVTQYF
length: 13; V: TRBV12-5; J: TRBJ2-5; D: TRBD1; size: .; DNA: TGTGCTAGTGGATATGACAGGGCGGAGACCCAGTACTTC; CDR3: CASGYDRAETQYF
length: 18; V: TRBV7-2; J: TRBJ2-7; D: TRBD1; size: few; DNA: TGTGCCAGCAGCCCATACGCGTCGTGGACAGGGTACTCCTACGAGCAGTACTTC; CDR3: CASSPYASWTGYSYEQYF
length: 15; V: TRBV7-9; J: TRBJ1-5; D: TRBD1; size: .; DNA: TGTGCCAGCAGTCGGGACAGGGTTAGCAATCAGCCCCAGCATTTT; CDR3: CASSRDRVSNQPQHF
length: 17; V: TRBV28; J: TRBJ2-3; D: TRBD2; size: .; DNA: TGTGCCAGCAGTCGGATGACTAGCGGGAGCGGCACAGATACGCAGTATTTT; CDR3: CASSRMTSGSGTDTQYF
length: 13; V: TRBV7-8; J: TRBJ2-1; D: .; size: .; DNA: TGTGCCAGCAGCGACCGGGACAGCGGGGAGCAGTTCTTC; CDR3: CASSDRDSGEQFF
length: 16; V: TRBV10-3; J: TRBJ2-1; D: .; size: .; DNA: TGTGCCATCACCCGGGTCTTCCCGAGCTCCTACAATGAGCAGTTCTTC; CDR3: CAITRVFPSSYNEQFF
length: 14; V: TRBV18; J: TRBJ2-1; D: TRBD2; size: .; DNA: TGTGCCAGCTCTCGACTAGCGAGTTACAATGAGCAGTTCTTC; CDR3: CASSRLASYNEQFF
length: 14; V: TRBV3-1/TRBV3-2; J: TRBJ2-5; D: TRBD2; size: .; DNA: TGTGCCAGCAACCTACTAGCGGCCCAAGAGACCCAGTACTTC; CDR3: CASNLLAAQETQYF
length: 15; V: TRBV12-5; J: TRBJ2-1; D: TRBD2; size: .; DNA: TGTGCTAGTGGTTTAGGCGGGAGCTCCTACAATGAGCAGTTCTTC; CDR3: CASGLGGSSYNEQFF
length: 18; V: TRBV11-2; J: TRBJ2-4; D: .; size: .; DNA: TGTGCCAGCAGCTCCCACCGGGACAACAAGCTAGCCAAAAACATTCAGTACTTC; CDR3: CASSSHRDNKLAKNIQYF
length: 16; V: TRBV11-2; J: TRBJ2-1; D: TRBD2; size: .; DNA: TGTGCCAGCAGCCTCCATGGGAGGGGCTCCTACAATGAGCAGTTCTTC; CDR3: CASSLHGRGSYNEQFF
length: 16; V: TRBV4-2; J: TRBJ2-5; D: TRBD2; size: few; DNA: TGTGCCAGCAGCCTTAGCGGGAGGGCGAGACAAGAGACCCAGTACTTC; CDR3: CASSLSGRARQETQYF
length: 14; V: TRBV30; J: TRBJ2-1; D: .; size: .; DNA: TGTGCCTGGACCCGCGGGACCCTAGGGAATGAGCAGTTCTTC; CDR3: CAWTRGTLGNEQFF
length: 16; V: TRBV28; J: TRBJ2-6; D: .; size: .; DNA: TGTGCCAGCAGGGTACAGGAAAACTCTGGGGCCAACGTCCTGACTTTC; CDR3: CASRVQENSGANVLTF
length: 16; V: TRBV28; J: TRBJ2-1; D: TRBD2; size: .; DNA: TGTGCCAGCAATCCCGCCGGGACTAGAGCGGCCAATGAGCAGTTCTTC; CDR3: CASNPAGTRAANEQFF
length: 13; V: TRBV11-1; J: TRBJ2-3; D: .; size: .; DNA: TGTGCCAGCAGTCTGCAGGGGGAGGCTACGCAGTATTTT; CDR3: CASSLQGEATQYF
length: 12; V: TRBV11-1; J: TRBJ2-2; D: .; size: .; DNA: TGTGCCAGCAGTCCTAACACCGGGGAGCTGTTTTTT; CDR3: CASSPNTGELFF
length: 15; V: TRBV7-9; J: TRBJ1-5; D: .; size: .; DNA: TGTGCCAGCAGCTTAGGCGCAGGTAGCAATCAGCCCCAGCATTTT; CDR3: CASSLGAGSNQPQHF
length: 15; V: TRBV7-9; J: TRBJ2-2; D: .; size: .; DNA: TGTGCCAGCATCCTGGGAGCTACGAACACCGGGGAGCTGTTTTTT; CDR3: CASILGATNTGELFF
length: 16; V: TRBV28; J: TRBJ1-5; D: .; size: .; DNA: TGTGCCAGCAAGAAGACCGGACTCGACAGCAATCAGCCCCAGCATTTT; CDR3: CASKKTGLDSNQPQHF
length: 14; V: TRBV28; J: TRBJ1-2; D: TRBD1; size: .; DNA: TGTGCCAGCAGGAGCTGGGGTACAGGGGAAGGCTACACCTTC; CDR3: CASRSWGTGEGYTF
length: 17; V: TRBV30; J: TRBJ2-1; D: TRBD2; size: .; DNA: TGTGCCTGGAGTGTACGGGCTAGCGGCTCGGGGACTAATGAGCAGTTCTTC; CDR3: CAWSVRASGSGTNEQFF
length: 16; V: TRBV6-1; J: TRBJ2-4; D: .; size: .; DNA: TGTGCCAGCAGTGCACATCAAGGGGGAGTCAAAAACATTCAGTACTTC; CDR3: CASSAHQGGVKNIQYF
length: 15; V: TRBV6-5; J: TRBJ2-5; D: .; size: .; DNA: TGTGCCAGCAGTTATCACAAACAGCACCAAGAGACCCAGTACTTC; CDR3: CASSYHKQHQETQYF
length: 14; V: TRBV18; J: TRBJ1-1; D: .; size: .; DNA: TGTGCCAGCTCGCAAGGACAGATGAACACTGAAGCTTTCTTT; CDR3: CASSQGQMNTEAFF
length: 14; V: TRBV18; J: TRBJ1-5; D: .; size: .; DNA: TGTGCCAGCTCGCGGGCCCTCAGCAATCAGCCCCAGCATTTT; CDR3: CASSRALSNQPQHF
length: 13; V: TRBV5-1; J: TRBJ2-3; D: .; size: .; DNA: TGCGCCAGCAGGAGCCGGGACACTGATACGCAGTATTTT; CDR3: CASRSRDTDTQYF
length: 11; V: TRBV29-1; J: TRBJ2-3; D: .; size: .; DNA: TGCAGCGTTGTGGGCGTTGATACGCAGTATTTT; CDR3: CSVVGVDTQYF
length: 16; V: TRBV24-1; J: TRBJ2-7; D: TRBD1; size: once; DNA: TGTGCCACCCCGGGACAGTACTTAGATCACTCCTACGAGCAGTACTTC; CDR3: CATPGQYLDHSYEQYF
length: 11; V: TRBV10-1; J: TRBJ2-1; D: .; size: .; DNA: TGCGCCAGCATGGATCGCGGTGAGCAGTTCTTC; CDR3: CASMDRGEQFF
length: 22; V: TRBV30; J: TRBJ2-5; D: .; size: .; DNA: TGTGCCTGGAGTGCCGTCCGAAGCCAGGGGATCGCCATAACACCGGGCCGAGAGACCCAGTACTTC; CDR3: CAWSAVRSQGIAITPGRETQYF
length: 12; V: TRBV30; J: TRBJ1-2; D: TRBD1; size: .; DNA: TGTGCCTGGGGAGGGGGCCTCTTGGGCTACACCTTC; CDR3: CAWGGGLLGYTF
length: 14; V: TRBV12-5; J: TRBJ2-3; D: TRBD1; size: .; DNA: TGTGCTAGTGGACCGGGACAGGGCACAGATACGCAGTATTTT; CDR3: CASGPGQGTDTQYF
length: 15; V: TRBV6-6; J: TRBJ1-1; D: TRBD1; size: .; DNA: TGTGCCAGCATTCTCTCCGGGACAGAAAACACTGAAGCTTTCTTT; CDR3: CASILSGTENTEAFF
length: 16; V: TRBV4-1; J: TRBJ2-3; D: .; size: .; DNA: TGCGCCAGCAGCCAAGGGAGCAGCGGGAGCACAGATACGCAGTATTTT; CDR3: CASSQGSSGSTDTQYF
length: 18; V: TRBV28; J: TRBJ2-7; D: TRBD2; size: .; DNA: TGTGCCAGCAGTTCGGAAAGACTAGCGAAAGTGAGCTCCTACGAGCAGTACTTC; CDR3: CASSSERLAKVSSYEQYF
length: 13; V: TRBV29-1; J: TRBJ1-1; D: TRBD1; size: .; DNA: TGCAGCGTCGTCTGGGACAGGGGCTCTGAAGCTTTCTTT; CDR3: CSVVWDRGSEAFF
length: 15; V: TRBV6-5; J: TRBJ1-1; D: .; size: .; DNA: TGTGCCAGCAGTTACGGAAGGCTCCCTAGCTCAGAAGCTTTCTTT; CDR3: CASSYGRLPSSEAFF
length: 14; V: TRBV27; J: TRBJ1-5; D: .; size: .; DNA: TGTGCCAGCAGTTCGGGGGGCTTGAATCAGCCCCAGCATTTT; CDR3: CASSSGGLNQPQHF
length: 13; V: TRBV18; J: TRBJ2-5; D: .; size: .; DNA: TGTGCCAGCTCACCGGGGAGCTGGGAGACCCAGTACTTC; CDR3: CASSPGSWETQYF
length: 16; V: TRBV5-1; J: TRBJ2-1; D: TRBD1; size: .; DNA: TGCGCCAGCAGCTCGGACAGGGGCCTTCAGAACAATGAGCAGTTCTTC; CDR3: CASSSDRGLQNNEQFF
length: 14; V: TRBV5-6; J: TRBJ1-6; D: TRBD1; size: .; DNA: TGTGCCAGCAGCGCCGGGACAGGGCCCTCACCCCTCCACTTT; CDR3: CASSAGTGPSPLHF
length: 15; V: TRBV6-5; J: TRBJ1-2; D: TRBD1; size: .; DNA: TGTGCCAGCAGTTACGGAAACAGGGGATTGTCTGGCTACACCTTC; CDR3: CASSYGNRGLSGYTF
length: 13; V: TRBV11-2; J: TRBJ1-6; D: .; size: .; DNA: TGTGCCAGCAGCTTATTATTTGATTCACCCCTCCACTTT; CDR3: CASSLLFDSPLHF
length: 12; V: TRBV2; J: TRBJ2-7; D: TRBD1; size: .; DNA: TGTGCCAGCAGTACTGACAGGGGCGAGCAGTACTTC; CDR3: CASSTDRGEQYF
length: 16; V: TRBV19; J: TRBJ2-1; D: TRBD2; size: .; DNA: TGTGCCAGTAGTATAGCTCTAGCGGGACCTTACAATGAGCAGTTCTTC; CDR3: CASSIALAGPYNEQFF